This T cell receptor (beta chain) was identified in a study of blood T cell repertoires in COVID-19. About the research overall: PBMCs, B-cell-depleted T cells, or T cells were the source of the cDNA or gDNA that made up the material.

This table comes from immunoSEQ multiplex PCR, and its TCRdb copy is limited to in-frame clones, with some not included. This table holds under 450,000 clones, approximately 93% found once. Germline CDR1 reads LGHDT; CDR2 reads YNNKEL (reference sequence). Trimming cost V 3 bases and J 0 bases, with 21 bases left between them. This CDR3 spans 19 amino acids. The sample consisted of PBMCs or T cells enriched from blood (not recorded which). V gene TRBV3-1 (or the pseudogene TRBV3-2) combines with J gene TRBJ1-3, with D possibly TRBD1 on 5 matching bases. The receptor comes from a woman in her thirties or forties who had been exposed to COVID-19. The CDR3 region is CASSQGQGRIHRSGNTIYF. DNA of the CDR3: TGTGCCAGCAGCCAGGGTCAGGGTAGGATACACCGCTCTGGAAACACCATATATTTT.